This TCR beta chain was sequenced for a study of T cell responses to AZD1222 COVID-19 vaccine. Points on this clone: Its antigen is undetermined.

Sequenced by immunoSEQ multiplex PCR; TCRdb stores in-frame clones only, minus some. The sample lists nearly 110,000 clones, around nine tenths occurring once. Study observations and caveats: Among the donors, most were white British and more were female, and clonal diversity was possibly underestimated. Spike-specific TCR breadth rose after two AZD1222 doses, and depth rose as well.

V gave up 6 bases and J gave up 3 bases, with 18 bases separating them. The length of the CDR3 is 15 residues. Germline values: CDR1 ENHRY, CDR2 SYGVKD. The sequences come from peripheral blood, collected on day 0 of AZD1222 vaccination. The receptor was isolated from an adult in good health. This sequence joins TRBV10-3 and TRBJ2-7; the D call may be TRBD1 or TRBD2 (6 bases each). The CDR3 DNA reads as TGTGCCATCAGGAATGACGGGGGCTCAAGCTACGAGCAGTACTTC. Its protein product is CAIRNDGGSSYEQYF.